The present TCR beta chain was sequenced within a study of T cells in narcolepsy. Profiling relied on immunoSEQ multiplex PCR, and the TCRdb table lists in-frame clones only, not all of them. This table has about 30,000 clones, roughly 80% appearing once. The V gene end was trimmed by 4 bases and the J gene end by 1 base; junction bases not matched to a gene: 11. The CDR3 extends over 16 amino acids. Per the germline V gene, CDR1 is SGHDT and CDR2 is YYEEEE. Sequencing was done on a sample of CD45RA- memory CD4+ T cells from PBMCs. The chain carries TRBV5-6 and TRBJ2-7, with 7 nucleotides matching TRBD1. The clonotype originates from a human donor with narcolepsy. CDR3 DNA sequence: TGTGCCAGCAGCCAGTGGGGCAGGGGGACATCCTACGAGCAGTACTTC. Its translation: CASSQWGRGTSYEQYF.